This T cell receptor beta chain was identified during a study of blood T cell repertoires in COVID-19. Study summary: From the United States, Italy and Spain came samples of acute and convalescent COVID-19. The analysed material was cDNA or gDNA that came from T cells, B-cell-depleted T cells, or PBMCs.

Germline-derived CDR1 and CDR2 are MGHRA and YSYEKL. The V end lost 2 bases, the J end lost 5 bases, and 21 bases lay between the germline ends. This CDR3 contains 18 residues. As handled by the study authors: Using reference gene primer amplification, nucleated cell counts were estimated. Clones were read by immunoSEQ multiplex PCR, and TCRdb kept only the in-frame ones, dropping some. From that table come the V and J calls and clone size; the DNA was used to work out D and trimming. Here the sample spans about 73,000 clones, 90% being singletons. Sequenced: peripheral blood. The chain links TRBV4-1 to TRBJ2-2, with D possibly TRBD1 on 5 matching bases. The source of this sequence is a young woman with acute or convalescent COVID-19. The CDR3 spells CASSQFPQGGARTGELFF. The CDR3 DNA follows: TGCGCCAGCAGCCAATTCCCCCAGGGTGGGGCACGAACCGGGGAGCTGTTTTTT.